Below are 28 T cell receptor beta chains sequenced from a single sample in a study of cytomegalovirus exposure and HLA in healthy donors. The study ran its PCR with 60 Vbeta and 13 Jbeta primers. Generated by immunoSEQ multiplex PCR, the TCRdb table keeps only in-frame clones and is missing some. The sample has more than 100,000 clones; almost 80% are singletons. The sequenced material came from PBMCs. The origin of the receptors is a man in his forties or fifties in good health and CMV-seropositive.

About this clone itself: The same CDR3 is also encoded by other DNA sequences in this sample. The V call is TRBV5-1, the J call TRBJ2-1, with TRBD2 matching 8 bases. This CDR3 comprises 14 residues. The V segment lost 4 bases and the J segment 3 bases; nucleotides outside the gene matches: 3. The germline CDR1 and CDR2 sequences are SGHRS and YFSETQ. CDR3: CASSRSGSYNEQFF. CDR3 coding DNA: TGCGCCAGCAGCCGCAGCGGGAGCTACAATGAGCAGTTCTTC.

In its sample, this clone was seen once. V and J are TRBV6-5 and TRBJ2-5; possible D gene TRBD2, 6 bases. Germline lookup yields CDR1 MNHEY and CDR2 SVGAGI. The V and J ends lost 0 bases and 2 bases respectively, with 13 bases between them. This CDR3 spans 16 amino acids. The CDR3 sequence is CASSYSGREEQETQYF. CDR3 DNA: TGTGCCAGCAGTTACTCGGGCAGGGAGGAACAAGAGACCCAGTACTTC.

Comments on this clone: Mismatch with germline at one junction end may stem from a read error. J is TRBJ2-7 and V is TRBV7-6; 8 bases are shared with TRBD2. Germline-derived CDR1 and CDR2 are SGHVS and FNYEAQ. This CDR3 region has 14 residues. The DNA of the CDR3 is TGTGCCAGCAGCTTAGGGGGACTAGACAACGAGCAGTGCTTC. It translates to CASSLGGLDNEQCF.

The chain uses TRBV27 and TRBJ2-3, with 12 bases identical to TRBD2. Trimming at V came to 8 bases and at J to 4 bases, leaving 19 bases not matched to a gene. The V gene's germline CDR1 is MNHEY and CDR2 SMNVEV (reference sequence). There are 19 residues in the CDR3. DNA of the CDR3: TGTGCCAGCCGCCGGGCCTTTAGACTAGCGGGGGAAGTCCCAGATACGCAGTATTTT. It yields the protein CASRRAFRLAGEVPDTQYF.

The rearrangement links TRBV10-3 to TRBJ2-3; TRBD1 matches 8 bases. The CDR3 covers 15 residues. Germline trimming cut 8 bases from V and 2 bases from J; bases unmatched to any gene: 9. CDR1 is ENHRY and CDR2 is SYGVKD in the germline V gene. The CDR3 DNA reads TGTGCCATCGGCAACTCCAGGGGGCACACAGATACGCAGTATTTT. Amino acid sequence: CAIGNSRGHTDTQYF.

The CDR3 here is CASSSGPAGYEQYF. DNA of the CDR3: TGTGCCAGCAGTTCCGGACCGGCGGGCTACGAGCAGTACTTC. The chain employs TRBV6-5 and TRBJ2-7; a possible D gene is TRBD2 (5 bases). The CDR3 contains 14 residues. Trimming shortened V by 4 bases and J by 3 bases, and 13 bases separated the two germline ends. Germline V lookup: CDR1 MNHEY, CDR2 SVGAGI.

This clone was counted a few times. The gene calls are TRBV13 and TRBJ2-7; 7 bases are shared with TRBD2. V trimming: 5 bases; J trimming: 0 bases; junction bases outside the gene matches: 7. This CDR3 is 15 amino acids long. Germline lookup yields CDR1 PRHDT and CDR2 FYEKMQ (reference sequence). CDR3 sequence (DNA): TGTGCCAGCAGCGGGGGGGAGGGGAGCTCCTACGAGCAGTACTTC. Its translation is CASSGGEGSSYEQYF.

The chain combines TRBV19 with TRBJ2-1, with unresolved D. Germline-derived CDR1 and CDR2 are LNHDA and SQIVND (reference sequence). The CDR3 spans 14 residues. V gave up 0 bases and J gave up 3 bases, with 6 bases separating them. CDR3 in DNA: TGTGCCAGTAGTATAGATCACGGCTACAATGAGCAGTTCTTC. Protein product: CASSIDHGYNEQFF.

The chain has TRBV11-2 and TRBJ1-2; 10 bases align to TRBD1. The CDR3 is 15 amino acids. Looked up from germline, CDR1 is SGHAT and CDR2 is FQNNGV. After removal of 2 bases from V and 6 bases from J, the junction contained 6 bases not matched to a gene. The CDR3 reads CASSLRQGAGDGYTF. CDR3 nucleotide sequence: TGTGCCAGCAGCTTAAGACAGGGGGCTGGGGATGGCTACACCTTC.

This clone was counted a single time. The chain joins TRBV5-5 to TRBJ2-3; 10 bases are a match to TRBD2. Germline CDR1 is SGHKS and CDR2 is YYEKEE (reference sequence). The CDR3 runs to 16 residues. V lost 2 bases, J lost 3 bases, and 6 bases stayed unmatched. The CDR3 here is CASSLLASGSTDTQYF. The CDR3 DNA follows: TGTGCCAGCAGCTTATTGGCTAGCGGGAGTACAGATACGCAGTATTTT.

This rearrangement joins TRBV5-6 to TRBJ2-7; 9 bases match TRBD1. J lost 2 bases, V lost 7 bases, and 10 bases had no gene match. In germline, CDR1 is SGHDT, CDR2 YYEEEE. CDR3 size: 15 residues. The CDR3 DNA follows: TGTGCCAGCGGCCAGGCGGGACAGGGCCCCTACGAGCAGTACTTC. Amino acid sequence: CASGQAGQGPYEQYF.

This clone is a singleton in its sample. The chain is built from TRBV14 and TRBJ2-7; 14 nucleotides align to TRBD2. This CDR3 has 17 residues. CDR1 and CDR2 from the germline V gene are SGHDN and FVKESK. V was clipped by 0 bases and J by 4 bases; unmatched bases: 5. The DNA of the CDR3 is TGTGCCAGCAGCCAAGATTTCGGGACTAGCGGGAGATACGAGCAGTACTTC. This gives the protein CASSQDFGTSGRYEQYF.

The chain has TRBV7-8 and TRBJ1-1, with TRBD1 identical over 8 bases. The length of the CDR3 is 15 residues. Germline CDR1 reads SGHVS; CDR2 reads FQNEAQ. The V segment lost 7 bases and the J segment 3 bases; nucleotides outside the gene matches: 10. DNA of the CDR3: TGTGCCAGCATCCCGACAGGGGCGGTGGACACTGAAGCTTTCTTT. Amino acid sequence: CASIPTGAVDTEAFF.

The CDR3 sequence: CASSLSPGGASLPLHF. DNA of the CDR3: TGTGCCAGCAGTTTATCACCAGGGGGCGCGAGTTTACCCCTCCACTTT. The rearrangement joins TRBV28 to TRBJ1-6; 8 bases fit TRBD1. Germline CDR1 reads MDHEN; CDR2 reads SYDVKM. This CDR3 has 16 amino acids. V lost 1 base to trimming and J lost 12 bases; unmatched junction nucleotides: 11.

This chain uses TRBV6-1 with TRBJ2-1; 9 positions match TRBD2. The ends lost 4 bases at V and 6 bases at J; junction bases unmatched: 10. Germline V CDR1 and CDR2: MNHNS, SASEGT. This CDR3 region has 16 residues. CDR3 region: CASSARGGVGGNEQFF. CDR3 nucleotides: TGTGCCAGCAGTGCCCGCGGGGGGGTCGGGGGCAATGAGCAGTTCTTC.

The chain carries TRBV9 and TRBJ2-2, with 15 bases aligning to TRBD2. Germline lookup yields CDR1 SGDLS and CDR2 YYNGEE. V lost 2 bases and J lost 1; bases outside the gene matches: 3. The CDR3 runs 18 residues. As DNA, the CDR3 is TGTGCCAGCAGCGTGGGACTAGCGGGAGGAAGGAACACCGGGGAGCTGTTTTTT. It is translated as CASSVGLAGGRNTGELFF.

V gene TRBV5-1 combines with J gene TRBJ2-3; 7 bases fit TRBD2. This CDR3 has 14 residues. Germline V gene lookup returns CDR1 SGHRS and CDR2 YFSETQ. The ends lost 4 bases at V and 8 bases at J; junction bases unmatched: 10. The DNA of the CDR3 is TGCGCCAGCAGCCAGGCTAGCGGTACTGGTACGCAGTATTTT. Protein product: CASSQASGTGTQYF.

V usage is TRBV27 and J usage is TRBJ2-1; a weak D match, TRBD1 (5 bases). CDR1 and CDR2 from the germline V gene are MNHEY and SMNVEV (reference sequence). The CDR3 extends over 14 amino acids. V dropped 3 bases and J dropped 1 base, with 7 bases sitting between them. The CDR3 DNA is TGTGCCAGCAGTTTGGCAGGGTCCTACAATGAGCAGTTCTTC. Protein: CASSLAGSYNEQFF.

The chain uses TRBV9 and TRBJ2-1; 11 bases align to TRBD2. From germline, CDR1 is SGDLS and CDR2 YYNGEE. This CDR3 has 14 residues. Germline trimming cut 5 bases from V and 8 bases from J; bases unmatched to any gene: 6. The CDR3: CASSREGLADEQFF. In DNA, the CDR3 is TGTGCCAGCAGTAGGGAGGGACTAGCGGATGAGCAGTTCTTC.

This clone came up a few times. V usage is TRBV9 and J usage is TRBJ1-5; TRBD1 is a possible D gene (5 bases). CDR3 length equals 17 residues. Per germline, CDR1 SGDLS and CDR2 YYNGEE. The V end was cut by 4 bases, the J end by 8 bases, with 25 bases between. The CDR3 loop reads CASSPTVGGGAGEPQHF. The DNA of the CDR3 is TGTGCCAGCAGCCCCACCGTGGGGGGAGGGGCCGGAGAGCCCCAGCATTTT. Looking up the rest from reference TRBV9 and TRBJ1-5 gives the full variable domain: DSGVTQTPKHLITATGQRVTLRCSPRSGDLSVYWYQQSLDQGLQFLIQYYNGEERAKGNILERFSAQQFPDLHSELNLSSLELGDSALYFCASSPTVGGGAGEPQHFGDGTRLSIL.

This clone was detected only a few times. The chain uses TRBV5-8 and TRBJ2-2, with D tentatively TRBD2 (6 bases). The CDR3 consists of 15 residues. V gave up 1 base and J gave up 8 bases, with 15 bases separating them. Germline assignment: CDR1 SGHTS and CDR2 YDEGEE. CDR3 sequence: CASSLWQGGLGELFF. DNA of the CDR3: TGTGCCAGCAGCTTGTGGCAGGGAGGCCTGGGGGAGCTGTTTTTT.

The rearrangement joins TRBV19 to TRBJ2-1; the match to TRBD2 covers 9 bases. CDR1 and CDR2 from the germline V gene are LNHDA and SQIVND (reference sequence). V trimming: 5 bases; J trimming: 15 bases; junction bases outside the gene matches: 11. This CDR3 region has 13 residues. As DNA, the CDR3 is TGTGCCAGTAGTTCTAGCGGGACCGACGGTGGGTTCTTC. Translation gives CASSSSGTDGGFF.

This clone was recorded only once. The chain carries TRBV5-1 and TRBJ2-1; 7 positions match TRBD1. J was trimmed by 2 bases and V by 0 bases; bases with no gene match: 5. The V gene's germline CDR1 is SGHRS and CDR2 YFSETQ. The CDR3 covers 16 residues. For the CDR3, the DNA is TGCGCCAGCAGCTTGGGACAGGGACGGCCCTACAATGAGCAGTTCTTC. Its protein product is CASSLGQGRPYNEQFF.

The chain has TRBV5-6 and TRBJ1-6, with 10 bases matching TRBD1. This CDR3 region has 16 residues. Germline V gives CDR1 SGHDT, CDR2 YYEEEE. J gave up 7 bases and V 1 base, and 5 bases lay outside the gene matches. CDR3 nucleotide sequence: TGTGCCAGCAGCTTGTTTGCGGGACAGGGGAATTCACCCCTCCACTTT. Protein sequence: CASSLFAGQGNSPLHF.

The chain couples TRBV30 to TRBJ1-2, with D perhaps matching TRBD1 (6 bases). The CDR3 is 14 residues long. The V gene's germline CDR1 is GTSNPN and CDR2 SVGIG (reference sequence). Trimming shortened V by 3 bases and J by 2 bases, and 13 bases separated the two germline ends. This CDR3 reads CAWSWGHTNYGYTF. The CDR3 DNA is TGTGCCTGGAGCTGGGGACACACAAACTATGGCTACACCTTC.

This clone was seen a few times. The chain links TRBV25-1 to TRBJ1-5; unclear D gene. CDR1 and CDR2 from the germline V gene are MGHDK and SYGVNS. Deletions cut 3 bases from V and 4 bases from J, with 4 bases between. This CDR3 is built from 12 residues. CDR3 loop: CASSESNQPQHF. CDR3 nucleotide sequence: TGTGCCAGCAGTGAGTCAAATCAGCCCCAGCATTTT.

There are a few counts of this clone. The gene calls are TRBV6-5 and TRBJ2-7; 11 bases match TRBD2. CDR3 length: 15 amino acids. V trimming: 0 bases; J trimming: 6 bases; junction bases outside the gene matches: 4. Germline-derived CDR1 and CDR2 are MNHEY and SVGAGI. The CDR3: CASSYSLAGGGEQYF. For the CDR3, the DNA is TGTGCCAGCAGTTACTCTCTAGCGGGAGGTGGCGAGCAGTACTTC.

The chain carries TRBV5-4 and TRBJ2-5; 9 nucleotides align to TRBD2. The J call is uncertain, as TRBJ2-7 better fits the DNA end. This CDR3 contains 16 residues. CDR1 is SGHNT and CDR2 is YYREEE in the germline V gene (reference sequence). The CDR3 here is CASSLVQATSGYEQYF. The CDR3 DNA reads TGTGCCAGCAGCTTGGTTCAAGCGACTAGCGGATACGAGCAGTACTTC.